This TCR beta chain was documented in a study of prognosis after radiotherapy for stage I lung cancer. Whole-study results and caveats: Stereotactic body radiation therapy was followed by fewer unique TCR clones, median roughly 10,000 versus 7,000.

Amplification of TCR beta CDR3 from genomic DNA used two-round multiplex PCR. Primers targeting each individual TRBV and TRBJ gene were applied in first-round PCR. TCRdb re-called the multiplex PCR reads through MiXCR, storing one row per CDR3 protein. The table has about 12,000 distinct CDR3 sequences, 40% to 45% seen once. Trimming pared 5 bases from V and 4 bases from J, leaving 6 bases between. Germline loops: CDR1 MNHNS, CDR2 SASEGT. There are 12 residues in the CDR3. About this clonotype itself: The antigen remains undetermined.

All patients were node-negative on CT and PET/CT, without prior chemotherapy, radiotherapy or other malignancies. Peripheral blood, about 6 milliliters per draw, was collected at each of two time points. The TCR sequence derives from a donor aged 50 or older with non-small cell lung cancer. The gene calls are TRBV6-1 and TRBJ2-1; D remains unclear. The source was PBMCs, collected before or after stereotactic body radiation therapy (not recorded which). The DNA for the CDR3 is TGTGCCAGCAGTCAGATATACAATGAGCAGTTCTTC. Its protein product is CASSQIYNEQFF.